This T cell receptor (beta chain) comes out of a study of blood T cell repertoires in COVID-19. Study-wide context: Sources were T cells, B-cell-depleted T cells, or PBMCs; the material itself was cDNA or gDNA.

Per the study methods: Estimation of nucleated cell counts was performed using reference gene primer amplification. Produced via immunoSEQ multiplex PCR; TCRdb's table is partial and in-frame only. D and trimming were read from the DNA, whereas the V and J calls and clone size are those reported in that table. The sample includes about 120,000 clones, about 70% of them seen just once. Trimming left V 6 bases short and J 9 bases short, with 15 bases between. The CDR3 contains 14 residues. CDR1 is SNHLY and CDR2 is FYNNEI in the germline V gene. The chain joins TRBV2 to TRBJ1-6; D is uncertain. The sample taken for sequencing was peripheral blood. The sequence came from a man aged 55 to 70 with acute or convalescent COVID-19. CDR3 sequence: CASRADGVGSPLHF. CDR3 coding DNA: TGTGCCAGCAGGGCTGACGGGGTCGGTTCACCCCTCCACTTT.